This T cell receptor beta chain was observed in a study of blood T cell repertoires in COVID-19. Assay: immunoSEQ multiplex PCR; the TCRdb copy retains only in-frame clones and omits some. The sample has approximately 220,000 clones; 80% to 90% are singletons. The germline V gene has CDR1 SGHKS and CDR2 YYEKEE (reference sequence). The CDR3 consists of 15 residues. V gave up 4 bases and J gave up 10 bases; unmatched junction bases: 9. The sequenced material came from peripheral blood. The clonotype was recovered from a woman aged 70 to 79 with acute or convalescent COVID-19. This sequence joins TRBV5-5 and TRBJ1-6; 9 positions agree with TRBD1. The CDR3 region has the DNA TGTGCCAGCAGCCCCTACGGGACAGGGTACTCACCCCTCCACTTT. Translating gives CASSPYGTGYSPLHF.